This passage covers 9 T cell receptor beta chains from one sample sequenced in a study of blood T cell repertoires in COVID-19. Clones were read by immunoSEQ multiplex PCR, and TCRdb kept only the in-frame ones, dropping some. The sample includes 130,000 to 150,000 clones, 75% to 90% of them seen just once. The sample consisted of peripheral blood. Every receptor here comes from a human donor in a cohort sampled during active COVID-19.

This chain connects TRBV12-5 to TRBJ1-5; a weak D match, TRBD1 (6 bases). V was shortened by 4 bases and J by 0 bases, with 13 bases between the two germline ends. CDR3 size: 16 residues. From germline, CDR1 is LGHNT and CDR2 FRNRAP. Here the CDR3 reads CASGSIAGASNQPQHF. In DNA, the CDR3 is TGTGCTAGTGGTTCGATAGCAGGGGCTAGCAATCAGCCCCAGCATTTT.

The rearrangement links TRBV27 to TRBJ2-3; D possibly corresponds to TRBD2 (6 bases). V was clipped by 2 bases and J by 1 base, with 10 bases between them. The CDR3 spans 15 residues. Germline V gene sequence: CDR1 MNHEY, CDR2 SMNVEV (reference sequence). This CDR3 is CASSLVASGTDTQYF. DNA for the CDR3: TGTGCCAGCAGTTTAGTTGCTAGCGGCACAGATACGCAGTATTTT.

The chain has TRBV18 and TRBJ1-4; possible D gene TRBD1, 5 bases. The germline V gene encodes CDR1 KGHSH and CDR2 LQKENI. V shed 4 bases and J shed 3 bases, with 9 bases lying between them. This CDR3 spans 14 amino acids. Here the CDR3 reads CASSRGQSNEKLFF. The CDR3 nucleotides are TGTGCCAGCTCACGTGGACAATCTAATGAAAAACTGTTTTTT. Full variable domain (rest looked up from reference TRBV18 and TRBJ1-4): NAGVMQNPRHLVRRRGQEARLRCSPMKGHSHVYWYRQLPEEGLKFMVYLQKENIIDESGMPKERFSAEFPKEGPSILRIQQVVRGDSAAYFCASSRGQSNEKLFFGSGTQLSVL.

CDR3 in DNA: TGTGCCAGTAGTATAGATCTTGATCAGCCCCAGCATTTT. Amino acids: CASSIDLDQPQHF. The chain combines TRBV19 with TRBJ1-5; D not certain. This CDR3 spans 13 amino acids. Germline V gene lookup returns CDR1 LNHDA and CDR2 SQIVND (reference sequence). With 0 bases removed from V and 5 bases from J, the gap between germline ends came to 5 bases.

The chain joins TRBV9 to TRBJ1-2; 7 bases align to TRBD1. Germline CDR1 and CDR2: SGDLS and YYNGEE. Unmatched junction bases numbered 6, after V lost 0 bases and J lost 4 bases. This CDR3 is built from 15 residues. The CDR3 DNA follows: TGTGCCAGCAGCGTAGGACAGGGACGGACCTATGGCTACACCTTC. It yields the protein CASSVGQGRTYGYTF.

The V and J genes are TRBV14 and TRBJ2-2, with a tentative D call TRBD1 (5 bases). The germline CDR1 and CDR2 sequences are SGHDN and FVKESK. The CDR3 has 15 amino acids. The V end lost 3 bases, the J end lost 5 bases, and 13 bases lay between the germline ends. The CDR3 nucleotides are TGTGCCAGCAGCCAGCGGCAGGGCGGAACCGGGGAGCTGTTTTTT. This translates into CASSQRQGGTGELFF.

The V and J genes are TRBV19 and TRBJ2-2, with D uncertain. The CDR3 consists of 12 residues. Looked up from germline, CDR1 is LNHDA and CDR2 is SQIVND (reference sequence). V lost 6 bases to trimming and J lost 1 base, with 3 bases between them. The CDR3 spells CASSKNTGELFF. The CDR3 bases are TGTGCCAGTAGCAAGAACACCGGGGAGCTGTTTTTT. Combining the CDR3 with reference TRBV19 and TRBJ2-2 gives the whole variable domain DGGITQSPKYLFRKEGQNVTLSCEQNLNHDAMYWYRQDPGQGLRLIYYSQIVNDFQKGDIAEGYSVSREKKESFPLTVTSAQKNPTAFYLCASSKNTGELFFGEGSRLTVL.

V usage is TRBV19 and J usage is TRBJ2-2, with TRBD2 identical over 10 bases. This CDR3 region has 15 residues. CDR1 and CDR2 (germline): LNHDA, SQIVND (reference sequence). With 4 bases clipped from V and 2 bases from J, the junction kept 1 base outside the gene matches. The CDR3 DNA is TGTGCCAGTAGTAGGACTAGCGGAAACACCGGGGAGCTGTTTTTT. Translated, it gives CASSRTSGNTGELFF. The full variable domain, completed using reference TRBV19 and TRBJ2-2, is DGGITQSPKYLFRKEGQNVTLSCEQNLNHDAMYWYRQDPGQGLRLIYYSQIVNDFQKGDIAEGYSVSREKKESFPLTVTSAQKNPTAFYLCASSRTSGNTGELFFGEGSRLTVL.

The chain couples TRBV9 to TRBJ2-3, with a tentative D call TRBD2 (5 bases). CDR1 is SGDLS and CDR2 is YYNGEE in the germline V gene. There are 16 residues in the CDR3. The V end lost 3 bases, the J end lost 0 bases, and 14 bases lay between the germline ends. Here the CDR3 DNA reads TGTGCCAGCAGCGCCCGCCGGGAAACTAGCACAGATACGCAGTATTTT. This gives the protein CASSARRETSTDTQYF.